The T cell receptor (beta chain) under discussion was sequenced for a study of graft-versus-host responses after intestinal transplantation. This clone has only one observation. Antigen unknown. CDR1 SGHRS and CDR2 YFSETQ come from the germline V gene. The CDR3 runs 15 residues. The protocol was immunoSEQ multiplex PCR, while the TCRdb copy is restricted to in-frame clones and leaves out a portion. The table records tens of thousands of clones, approximately 92% of them present only once. The chain links TRBV5-1 to TRBJ2-5, with TRBD2 matching 8 bases. The J call may be wrong; the DNA end is better matched by TRBJ2-7. The starting material was unstimulated CD8+ T cells sorted from spleen or lymph node cells, obtained before transplant. The receptor comes from a human donor who was the organ donor for an intestinal transplant. The DNA for the CDR3 is TGCGCCAGCAGCCCGGGACTAGGGGACTCCTACGAGCAGTACTTC. Protein product: CASSPGLGDSYEQYF.